Listed below are T cell receptor beta chains from one sample, sequenced in a study of OX40 agonist ivuxolimab in advanced cancers. Profiled with immunoSEQ multiplex PCR; TCRdb holds only in-frame clones, not every one. The table records about 45,000 clones, approximately 91% of them present only once. This sample comprised CD4+ or CD8+ T cells sorted from blood, obtained in a trial of the OX40 agonist ivuxolimab. The receptors here all came from an adult with an advanced solid tumor such as melanoma, head and neck, liver or kidney cancer. Each CDR3 is given with its conserved first and last residue. A D gene is named only where the DNA matches it firmly. Only some rows state a clone size, as once, few, many or a class for expanded clones.

>TRBV7-2|TRBD2|TRBJ2-5|few
TGTGCCAGCAGCTTATCGGGACTAGCGGGCCAAGAGACCCAGTACTTC
CASSLSGLAGQETQYF
>TRBV18|NA|TRBJ2-3|NA
TGTGCCAGCTCACCAATAAACCTTGAGCGGCTTAGCACAGATACGCAGTATTTT
CASSPINLERLSTDTQYF
>TRBV27|NA|TRBJ1-1|NA
TGTGCCAGCAGTCCCCAGGGTCCCACTGAAGCTTTCTTT
CASSPQGPTEAFF
>TRBV18|TRBD2|TRBJ2-1|few
TGTGCCAGCTCACCCCCGGGACTAGCGGGAGGGAATATTGAGCAGTTCTTC
CASSPPGLAGGNIEQFF
>TRBV7-3|NA|TRBJ2-1|NA
TGTGCCGGCAGCTCCGGGCTGGGGTCCTACAATGAGCAGTTCTTC
CAGSSGLGSYNEQFF
>TRBV11-2|NA|TRBJ2-2|once
TGTGCCAGCAGCTTAGGGAGGAGTGGGGAGCTGTTTTTT
CASSLGRSGELFF
>TRBV19|NA|TRBJ2-3|NA
TGTGCCAGTAGTTCCCCCCCTGAGACAGATACGCAGTATTTT
CASSSPPETDTQYF
>TRBV19|NA|TRBJ2-7|NA
TGTGCCAGTAGTATTGGGACGAGGGGCTACGAGCAGTACTTC
CASSIGTRGYEQYF
>TRBV7-8|TRBD1|TRBJ1-4|few
TGTGCCAGCAGGGACAGGGTCGCAACTAATGAAAAACTGTTTTTT
CASRDRVATNEKLFF
>TRBV6-6|NA|TRBJ2-3|NA
TGTGCCAGCAGTTACTGGGGAAGCGGCACAGATACGCAGTATTTT
CASSYWGSGTDTQYF
>TRBV20-1|NA|TRBJ2-7|few
TGCAGTGTTCTTAGACTAAACGAGCAGTACTTC
CSVLRLNEQYF
>TRBV9|TRBD1|TRBJ2-2|NA
TGTGCCAGCAGCGCTCGGCTTACAGGGGGTATCTCCACCGGGGAGCTGTTTTTT
CASSARLTGGISTGELFF
>TRBV5-1|NA|TRBJ2-2|NA
TGCGCCAGCAGCTTGGCCCAGGGGCCGAAAGCCGGGGAGCTGTTTTTT
CASSLAQGPKAGELFF
>TRBV7-2|NA|TRBJ2-1|NA
TGTGCCAGCAGCTTTTACAATGAGCAGTTCTTC
CASSFYNEQFF
>TRBV6-5|TRBD2|TRBJ2-7|few
TGTGCCAGCAGTTACCGACTAGCGGGAGACGAGCAGTACTTC
CASSYRLAGDEQYF
>TRBV18|NA|TRBJ1-6|NA
TGTGCCAGCTCTGACGGTAATTCACCCCTCCACTTT
CASSDGNSPLHF
>TRBV19|NA|TRBJ2-7|NA
TGTGCCAGTAGTATTGGGACCTACGAGCAGTACTTC
CASSIGTYEQYF
>TRBV9|TRBD2|TRBJ2-1|NA
TGTGCCAGCAGCGTAGCACTAGCGGGTGCAGCCCCTTCCAATGAGCAGTTCTTC
CASSVALAGAAPSNEQFF
>TRBV25-1|TRBD2|TRBJ2-1|NA
TGTGCCAGCAGTGAAACCGGGACTACTGAGCAGTTCTTC
CASSETGTTEQFF
>TRBV9|TRBD2|TRBJ2-7|NA
TGTGCCAGCAGCGCCACCGGGACTAGCGGCACCTACGAGCAGTACTTC
CASSATGTSGTYEQYF
>TRBV7-9|NA|TRBJ1-1|medium-sized
TGTGCCAGCAGCTTAGGTGGTGAAGCTTTCTTT
CASSLGGEAFF
>TRBV28|NA|TRBJ2-3|once
TGTGCCAGCAGTTTCCCGTGGACAGGCACAGATACGCAGTATTTT
CASSFPWTGTDTQYF
>TRBV6-6|NA|TRBJ1-5|NA
TGTGCCAGCAGTTACCAGACAGCCAGCAATCAGCCCCAGCATTTT
CASSYQTASNQPQHF
>TRBV7-9|NA|TRBJ2-7|NA
TGTGCCAGCAGCTTATGGGGGAGTGAGCAGTACTTC
CASSLWGSEQYF
>TRBV4-1|NA|TRBJ2-2|NA
TGCGCCAGCAGCCAAGATCCTAGTCCGATGAACACCGGGGAGCTGTTTTTT
CASSQDPSPMNTGELFF